Sequencing of this TCR beta chain was carried out in a study of blood T cell repertoires in COVID-19 (dated by TCRdb to 2018 to 2021). About the study as a whole: Collaborator samples came from the United States, Italy and Spain and covered acute and convalescent phases of COVID-19. The repertoires were released in a freely available public database intended as a resource for research on the immune response to SARS-CoV-2. Nearly every sample came with metadata listing a de-identified subject ID, COVID-19 status, age in years and sex. Where available, HLA class I and class II types were taken from metadata supplied by the sample provider and were not determined by assay-based typing. The dataset comprised deeply sampled blood TCRbeta repertoires from subjects exposed to, actively infected with, or recovered from COVID-19. The samples were drawn from the first 160 participants of the ongoing ImmuneRACE study and from over 950 subjects provided by 6 global collaborators. The material from the prospective study consisted of cDNA or gDNA derived from T cells, B-cell-depleted T cells, or PBMCs.

Of note for this clone: Its antigen is still unknown. One base away there is no much larger clone; base qualities are not given.

TCRbeta CDR3 regions were amplified from genomic DNA by means of the immunoSEQ Assay, a bias-controlled multiplex PCR. The authors' analysis ran thus. Nucleated cell counts per sample were estimated from amplification of reference gene primers within the assay. To quantify the absolute abundance of each unique TCRbeta CDR3 rearrangement, sequence reads were collapsed and filtered. For each sample, productive Simpson clonality was calculated by taking the square root of Simpson's diversity index across productive rearrangements. Not all clones reach the TCRdb copy of this immuneACCESS table, which keeps in-frame sequences only. Checked studies attribute under half of the gap to unresolved V genes and leave the rest unexplained. V and J calls and clone size are given by that table; D and trimming were obtained from the DNA. Within this sample are about 250,000 clones, with about nine tenths of them counted one time only. 1.5% to 2% of the sample is in the top ten clones.

The paper as a whole reports these results and caveats: The quantity of clinical and demographic metadata differed by source and by participant and was supplied without curation.

The germline V gene provides CDR1 MNHNS and CDR2 SASEGT. The CDR3 holds 14 amino acids from the cysteine to the phenylalanine. The CDR3 DNA has 42 bases and is translated from base 1. V lost 1 base and J lost 5 bases; the stretch between them is 9 bases long. Participants in the prospective study were aged roughly 18 to 89 years, lived in some 24 United States geographic areas, and enrolled through a virtual design. To assign participants to cohorts, the prospective study relied on clinical history that participants themselves reported in a screening survey and a study questionnaire. ImmuneRACE Cohort 3 recovered participants were defined by two consecutive negative NP/OP PCR tests, healthcare professional clearance, or symptom resolution. In the prospective study, whole blood, serum and a nasopharyngeal or oropharyngeal swab were collected from each participant by mobile phlebotomists. Prospective study participants could optionally give additional blood draws and questionnaires over an approximately two-month period. Blood samples from the prospective study were shipped frozen or at room temperature prior to DNA extraction.

This TCR derives from a man between 40 and 49 years old who had recovered from COVID-19. The V and J segments used are TRBV6-1 and TRBJ2-1; TRBD2 is a weak D gene call, 5 bases matching. Input material: PBMCs or T cells enriched from blood (not recorded which). For the CDR3, the sequence is CASSEDVLDNEQFF. The nucleotide sequence is given as TGTGCCAGCAGTGAAGATGTACTAGACAATGAGCAGTTCTTC.